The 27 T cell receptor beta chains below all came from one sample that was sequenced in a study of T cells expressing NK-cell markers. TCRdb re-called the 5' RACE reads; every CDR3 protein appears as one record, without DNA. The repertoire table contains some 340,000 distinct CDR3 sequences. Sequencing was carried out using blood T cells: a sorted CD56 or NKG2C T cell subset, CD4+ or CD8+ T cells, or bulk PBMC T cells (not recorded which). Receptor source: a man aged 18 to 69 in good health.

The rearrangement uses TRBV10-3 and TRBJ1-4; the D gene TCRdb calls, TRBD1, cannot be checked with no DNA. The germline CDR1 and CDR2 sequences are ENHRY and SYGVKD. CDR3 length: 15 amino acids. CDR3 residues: CAISELGTGREKLFF.

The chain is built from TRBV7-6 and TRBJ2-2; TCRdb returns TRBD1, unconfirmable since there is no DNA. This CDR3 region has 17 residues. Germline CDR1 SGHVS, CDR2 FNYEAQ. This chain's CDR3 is CASSLGSGVVLTGELFF.

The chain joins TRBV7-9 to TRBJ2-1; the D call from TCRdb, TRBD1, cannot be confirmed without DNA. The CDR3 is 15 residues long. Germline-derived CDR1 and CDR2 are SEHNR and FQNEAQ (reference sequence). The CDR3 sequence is CASSVGTGKTHEQFF.

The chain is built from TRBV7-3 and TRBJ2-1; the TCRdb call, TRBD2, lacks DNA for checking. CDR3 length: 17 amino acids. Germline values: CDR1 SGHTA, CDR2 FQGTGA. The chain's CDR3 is CASSPFGGVGSYNEQFF. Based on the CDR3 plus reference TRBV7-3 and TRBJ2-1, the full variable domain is GAGVSQTPSNKVTEKGKYVELRCDPISGHTALYWYRQSLGQGPEFLIYFQGTGAADDSGLPNDRFFAVRPEGSVSTLKIQRTERGDSAVYLCASSPFGGVGSYNEQFFGPGTRLTVL.

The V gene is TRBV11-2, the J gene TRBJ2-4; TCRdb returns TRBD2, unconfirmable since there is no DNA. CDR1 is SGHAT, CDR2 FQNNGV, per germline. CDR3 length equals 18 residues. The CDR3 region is CASSLDGREGEAKNIQYF.

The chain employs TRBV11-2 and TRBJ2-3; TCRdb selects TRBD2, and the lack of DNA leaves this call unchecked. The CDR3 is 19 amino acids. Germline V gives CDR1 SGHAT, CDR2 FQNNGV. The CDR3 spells CASSPRLAGAIPSTDTQYF.

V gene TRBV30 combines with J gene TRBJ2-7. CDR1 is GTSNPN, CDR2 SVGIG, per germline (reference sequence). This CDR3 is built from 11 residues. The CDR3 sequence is CARGSNYEQYF. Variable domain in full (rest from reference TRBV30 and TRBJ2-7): SQTIHQWPATLVQPVGSPLSLECTVEGTSNPNLYWYRQAAGRGLQLLFYSVGIGQISSEVPQNLSASRPQDRQFILSSKKLLLSDSGFYLCARGSNYEQYFGPGTRLTVT.

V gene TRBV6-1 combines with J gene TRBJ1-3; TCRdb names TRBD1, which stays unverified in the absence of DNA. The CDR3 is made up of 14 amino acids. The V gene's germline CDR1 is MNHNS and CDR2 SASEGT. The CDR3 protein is CASREDRAGNTIYF.

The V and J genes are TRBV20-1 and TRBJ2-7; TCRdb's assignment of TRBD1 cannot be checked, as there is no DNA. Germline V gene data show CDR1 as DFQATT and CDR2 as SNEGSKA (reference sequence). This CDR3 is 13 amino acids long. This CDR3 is CSARSFPAYEQYF.

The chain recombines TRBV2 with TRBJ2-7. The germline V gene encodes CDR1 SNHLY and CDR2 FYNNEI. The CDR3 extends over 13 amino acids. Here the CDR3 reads CASSSSYWSEQYF. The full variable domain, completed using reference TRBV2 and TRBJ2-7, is EPEVTQTPSHQVTQMGQEVILRCVPISNHLYFYWYRQILGQKVEFLVSFYNNEISEKSEIFDDQFSVERPDGSNFTLKIRSTKLEDSAMYFCASSSSYWSEQYFGPGTRLTVT.

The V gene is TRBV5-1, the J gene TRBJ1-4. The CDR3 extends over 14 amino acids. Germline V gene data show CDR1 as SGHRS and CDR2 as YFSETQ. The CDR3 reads CATKASPANEKLFF.

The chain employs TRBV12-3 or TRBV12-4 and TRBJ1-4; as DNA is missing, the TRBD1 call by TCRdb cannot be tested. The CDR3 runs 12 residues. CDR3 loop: CASRTRDEKLFF.

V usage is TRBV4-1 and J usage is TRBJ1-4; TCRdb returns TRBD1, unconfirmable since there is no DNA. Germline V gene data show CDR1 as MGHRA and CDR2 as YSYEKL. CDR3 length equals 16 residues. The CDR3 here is CASSHGQGAANEKLFF.

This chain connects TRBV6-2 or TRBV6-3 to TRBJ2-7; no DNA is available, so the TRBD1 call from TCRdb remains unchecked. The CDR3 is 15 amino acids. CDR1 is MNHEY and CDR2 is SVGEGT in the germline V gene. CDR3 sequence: CASSYSAGAPYEQYF.

CDR3: CASSEWQGLGTEAFF. The chain combines TRBV25-1 with TRBJ1-1; checking the TCRdb D call of TRBD1 is not possible without DNA. Germline V gene lookup returns CDR1 MGHDK and CDR2 SYGVNS. The CDR3 runs 15 residues.

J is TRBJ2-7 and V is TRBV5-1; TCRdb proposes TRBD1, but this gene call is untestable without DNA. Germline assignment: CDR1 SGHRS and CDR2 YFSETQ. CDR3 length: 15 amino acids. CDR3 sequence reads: CASSLGRTSTYEQYF.

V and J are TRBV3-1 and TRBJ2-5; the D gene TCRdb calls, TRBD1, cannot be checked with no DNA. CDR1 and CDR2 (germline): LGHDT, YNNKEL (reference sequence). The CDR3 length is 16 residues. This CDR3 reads CASSQDRGGAQETQYF.

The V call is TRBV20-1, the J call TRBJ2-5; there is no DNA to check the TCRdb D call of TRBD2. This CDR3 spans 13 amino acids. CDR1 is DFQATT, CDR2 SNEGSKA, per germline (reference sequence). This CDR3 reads CSARFSGAGTQYF.

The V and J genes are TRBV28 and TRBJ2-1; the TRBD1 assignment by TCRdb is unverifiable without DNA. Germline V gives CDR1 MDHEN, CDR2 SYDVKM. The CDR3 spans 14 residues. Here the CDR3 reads CATSPGGSYNEQFF.

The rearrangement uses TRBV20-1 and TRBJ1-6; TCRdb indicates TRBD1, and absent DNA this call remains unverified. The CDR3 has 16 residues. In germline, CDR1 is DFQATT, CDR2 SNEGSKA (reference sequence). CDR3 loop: CSASVQGASYNSPLHF.

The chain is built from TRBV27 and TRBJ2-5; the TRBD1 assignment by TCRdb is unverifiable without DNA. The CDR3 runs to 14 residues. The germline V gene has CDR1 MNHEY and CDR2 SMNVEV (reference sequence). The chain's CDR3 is CASSLGRGLETQYF.

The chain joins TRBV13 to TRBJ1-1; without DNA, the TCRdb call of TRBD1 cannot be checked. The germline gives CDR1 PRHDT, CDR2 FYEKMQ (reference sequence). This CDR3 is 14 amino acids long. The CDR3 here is CATSKRTVNTEAFF.

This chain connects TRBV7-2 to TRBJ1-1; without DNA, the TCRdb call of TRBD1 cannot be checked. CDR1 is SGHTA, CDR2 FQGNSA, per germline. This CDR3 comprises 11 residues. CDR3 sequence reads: CASRVGGKAFF. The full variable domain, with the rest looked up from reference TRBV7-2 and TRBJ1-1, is GAGVSQSPSNKVTEKGKDVELRCDPISGHTALYWYRQSLGQGLEFLIYFQGNSAPDKSGLPSDRFSAERTGGSVSTLTIQRTQQEDSAVYLCASRVGGKAFFGQGTRLTVV.

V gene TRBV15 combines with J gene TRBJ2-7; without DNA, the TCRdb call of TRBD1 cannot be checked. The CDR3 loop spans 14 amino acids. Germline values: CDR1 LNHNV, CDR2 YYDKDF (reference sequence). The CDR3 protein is CATSISPQGNEQYF.

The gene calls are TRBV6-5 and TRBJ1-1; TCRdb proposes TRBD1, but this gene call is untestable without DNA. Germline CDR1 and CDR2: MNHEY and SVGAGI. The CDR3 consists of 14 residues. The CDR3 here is CASSYRQGRNEAFF.

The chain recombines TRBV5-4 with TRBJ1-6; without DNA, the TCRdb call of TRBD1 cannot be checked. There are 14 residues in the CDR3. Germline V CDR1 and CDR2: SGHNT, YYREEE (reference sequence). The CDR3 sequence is CASSQLGKGAPLHF. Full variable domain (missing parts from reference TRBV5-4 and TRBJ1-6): ETGVTQSPTHLIKTRGQQVTLRCSSQSGHNTVSWYQQALGQGPQFIFQYYREEENGRGNFPPRFSGLQFPNYSSELNVNALELDDSALYLCASSQLGKGAPLHFGNGTRLTVT.

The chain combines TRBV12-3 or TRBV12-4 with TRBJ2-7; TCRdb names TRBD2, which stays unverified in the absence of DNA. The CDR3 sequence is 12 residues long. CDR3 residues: CASRNSGGQQYF.